The clone carrying this TCR beta chain is a singleton in its sample. This specimen comes from a study of control samples from healthy donors and cancer patients. Clones were read by immunoSEQ multiplex PCR, and TCRdb kept only the in-frame ones, dropping some. The table lists 120,000 or so clones, 80% to 95% of them singletons. Germline V gene lookup returns CDR1 MNHNS and CDR2 SASEGT. Trimming took off 2 bases at V and 11 bases at J, with 13 bases between the two ends. This CDR3 contains 13 residues. The sequenced sample consisted of PBMCs. The receptor's source is a man older than 75 with head and neck cancer. The chain uses TRBV6-1 and TRBJ1-5; no clear D gene. CDR3 DNA sequence: TGTGCCAGCAGTGAACGAGTAGACTCGACCCAGCATTTT. Protein sequence: CASSERVDSTQHF.